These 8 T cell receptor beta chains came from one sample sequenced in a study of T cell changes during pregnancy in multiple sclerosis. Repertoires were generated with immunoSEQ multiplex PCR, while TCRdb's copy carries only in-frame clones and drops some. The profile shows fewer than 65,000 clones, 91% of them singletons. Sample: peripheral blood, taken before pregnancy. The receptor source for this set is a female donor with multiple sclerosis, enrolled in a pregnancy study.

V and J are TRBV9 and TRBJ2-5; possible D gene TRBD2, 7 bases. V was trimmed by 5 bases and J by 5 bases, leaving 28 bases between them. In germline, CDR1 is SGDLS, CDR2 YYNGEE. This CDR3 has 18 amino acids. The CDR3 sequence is CASSRDGMGGGAGETQYF. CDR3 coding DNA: TGTGCCAGCAGTCGAGATGGTATGGGCGGGGGCGCTGGGGAGACCCAGTACTTC. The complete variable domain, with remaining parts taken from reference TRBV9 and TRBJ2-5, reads DSGVTQTPKHLITATGQRVTLRCSPRSGDLSVYWYQQSLDQGLQFLIQYYNGEERAKGNILERFSAQQFPDLHSELNLSSLELGDSALYFCASSRDGMGGGAGETQYFGPGTRLLVL.

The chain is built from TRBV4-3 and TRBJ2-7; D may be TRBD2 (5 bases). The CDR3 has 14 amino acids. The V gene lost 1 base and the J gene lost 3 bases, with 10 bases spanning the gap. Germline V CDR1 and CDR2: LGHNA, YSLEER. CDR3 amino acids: CASSQARGLYEQYF. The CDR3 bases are TGCGCCAGCAGCCAAGCCCGAGGGCTCTACGAGCAGTACTTC.

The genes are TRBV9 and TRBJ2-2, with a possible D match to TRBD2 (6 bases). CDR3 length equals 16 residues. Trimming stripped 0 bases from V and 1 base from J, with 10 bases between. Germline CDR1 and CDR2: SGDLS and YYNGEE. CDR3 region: CASSVVEAGNTGELFF. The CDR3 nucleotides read TGTGCCAGCAGCGTAGTAGAAGCGGGGAACACCGGGGAGCTGTTTTTT. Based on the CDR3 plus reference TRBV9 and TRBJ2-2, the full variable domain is DSGVTQTPKHLITATGQRVTLRCSPRSGDLSVYWYQQSLDQGLQFLIQYYNGEERAKGNILERFSAQQFPDLHSELNLSSLELGDSALYFCASSVVEAGNTGELFFGEGSRLTVL.

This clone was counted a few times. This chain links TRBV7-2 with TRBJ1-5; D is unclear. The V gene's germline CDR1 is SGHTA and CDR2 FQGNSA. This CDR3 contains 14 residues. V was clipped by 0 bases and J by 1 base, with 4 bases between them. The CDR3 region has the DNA TGTGCCAGCAGCTTAGCACGGAGCAATCAGCCCCAGCATTTT. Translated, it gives CASSLARSNQPQHF. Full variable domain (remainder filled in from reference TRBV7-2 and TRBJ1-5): GAGVSQSPSNKVTEKGKDVELRCDPISGHTALYWYRQSLGQGLEFLIYFQGNSAPDKSGLPSDRFSAERTGGSVSTLTIQRTQQEDSAVYLCASSLARSNQPQHFGDGTRLSIL.

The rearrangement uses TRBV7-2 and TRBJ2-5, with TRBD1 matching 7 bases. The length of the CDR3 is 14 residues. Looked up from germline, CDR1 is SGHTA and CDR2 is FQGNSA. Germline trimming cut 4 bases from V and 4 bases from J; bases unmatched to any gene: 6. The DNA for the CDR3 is TGTGCCAGCAGCTCCCAGACAGGGATAGAGACCCAGTACTTC. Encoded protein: CASSSQTGIETQYF.

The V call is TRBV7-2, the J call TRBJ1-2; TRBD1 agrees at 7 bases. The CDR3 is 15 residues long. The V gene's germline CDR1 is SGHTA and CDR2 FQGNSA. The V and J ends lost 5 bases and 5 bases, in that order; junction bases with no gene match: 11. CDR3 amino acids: CASSQGGTPSYGYTF. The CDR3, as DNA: TGTGCCAGCAGCCAGGGGGGAACCCCTTCTTATGGCTACACCTTC.

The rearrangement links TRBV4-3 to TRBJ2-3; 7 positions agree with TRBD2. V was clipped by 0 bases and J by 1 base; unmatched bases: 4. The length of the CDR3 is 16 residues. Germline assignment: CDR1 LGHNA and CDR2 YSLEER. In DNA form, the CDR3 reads TGCGCCAGCAGCCAAGATAACGCGGGGGGCACAGATACGCAGTATTTT. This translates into CASSQDNAGGTDTQYF.

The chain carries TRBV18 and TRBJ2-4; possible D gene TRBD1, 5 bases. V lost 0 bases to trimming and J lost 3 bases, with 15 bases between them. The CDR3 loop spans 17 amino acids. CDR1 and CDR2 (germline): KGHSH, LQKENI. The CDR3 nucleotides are TGTGCCAGCTCACCACCGAGCAGGGTCGAGTTCAAAAACATTCAGTACTTC. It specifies CASSPPSRVEFKNIQYF.